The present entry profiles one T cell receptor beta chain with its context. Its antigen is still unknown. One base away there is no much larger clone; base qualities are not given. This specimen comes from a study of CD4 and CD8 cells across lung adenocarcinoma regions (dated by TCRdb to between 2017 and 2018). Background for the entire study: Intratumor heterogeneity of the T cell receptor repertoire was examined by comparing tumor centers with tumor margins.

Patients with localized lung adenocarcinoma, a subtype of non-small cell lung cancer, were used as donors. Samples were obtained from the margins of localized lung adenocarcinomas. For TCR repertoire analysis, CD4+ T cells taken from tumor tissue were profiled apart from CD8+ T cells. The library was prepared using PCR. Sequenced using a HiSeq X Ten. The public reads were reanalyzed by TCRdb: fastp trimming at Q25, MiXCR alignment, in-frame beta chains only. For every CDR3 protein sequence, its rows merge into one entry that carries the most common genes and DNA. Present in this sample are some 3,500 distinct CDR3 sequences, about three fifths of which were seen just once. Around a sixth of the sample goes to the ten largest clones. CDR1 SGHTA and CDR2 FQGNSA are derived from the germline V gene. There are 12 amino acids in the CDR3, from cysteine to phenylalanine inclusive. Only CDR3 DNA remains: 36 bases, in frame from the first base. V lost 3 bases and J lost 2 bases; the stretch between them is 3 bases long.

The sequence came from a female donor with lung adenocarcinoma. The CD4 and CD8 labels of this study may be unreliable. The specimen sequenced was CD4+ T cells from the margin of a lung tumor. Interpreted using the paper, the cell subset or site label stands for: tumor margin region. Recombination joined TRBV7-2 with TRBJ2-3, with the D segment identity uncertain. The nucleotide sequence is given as TGTGCCAGCAGCTTCTACACAGATACGCAGTATTTT. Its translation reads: CASSFYTDTQYF. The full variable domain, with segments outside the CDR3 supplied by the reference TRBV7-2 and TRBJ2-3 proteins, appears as GAGVSQSPSNKVTEKGKDVELRCDPISGHTALYWYRQSLGQGLEFLIYFQGNSAPDKSGLPSDRFSAERTGGSVSTLTIQRTQQEDSAVYLCASSFYTDTQYFGPGTRLTVL.